A selection of T cell receptor beta chains follows, all from one sample in a study of blood T cell repertoires in COVID-19. Profiling relied on immunoSEQ multiplex PCR, and the TCRdb table lists in-frame clones only, not all of them. The repertoire has 150,000 to 200,000 clones, 86% of them found once; the top ten carry 5.5% to 8.5%. The sequenced sample consisted of peripheral blood. The source is an elderly woman in a cohort sampled during active or convalescent COVID-19. Each CDR3 is given with its conserved first and last residue. Each record gives: D gene, V gene, clone size, J gene, CDR3 DNA, CDR3 protein. D genes are given only for firm matches. Rows give clone size only sometimes, using once, few, many, or a class for an expanded clone.

>TRBD1|TRBV5-8|NA|TRBJ1-4
TGTGCCAGCAGACAGGGGATAGGGGAAAAACTGTTTTTT
CASRQGIGEKLFF
>TRBD1|TRBV5-6|NA|TRBJ2-4
TGTGCCAGCAGACGGACAGGGGTGCATCTAGCCAAAAACATTCAGTACTTC
CASRRTGVHLAKNIQYF
>TRBD1|TRBV19|NA|TRBJ1-6
TGTGCCAGTAGTACACAGGGGGTCACTTCACCCCTCCACTTT
CASSTQGVTSPLHF
>TRBD1|TRBV27|NA|TRBJ1-2
TGTGCCAGCAGTCACTCTATACAGGGGGCAGTAGAATATGGCTACACCTTC
CASSHSIQGAVEYGYTF
>NA|TRBV13|NA|TRBJ2-1
TGTGCCAGCAGCTTAAGTTGGGGGGGCCGTCATGAGCAGTTCTTC
CASSLSWGGRHEQFF
>NA|TRBV9|NA|TRBJ1-5
TGTGCCAGCAGCCCCCGGGGGGACGGGGATCAGCCCCAGCATTTT
CASSPRGDGDQPQHF
>NA|TRBV2|once|TRBJ2-3
TGTGCCAGCACGCGGACTTTGGATACGCAGTATTTT
CASTRTLDTQYF
>TRBD1|TRBV6-2/TRBV6-3|NA|TRBJ2-7
TGTGCCAGCAGCCGGTACACAGGGGGCTCCTACGAGCAGTACTTC
CASSRYTGGSYEQYF
>NA|TRBV19|NA|TRBJ1-5
TGTGCCAGTACCCCCGGGGGGGGCAATCAGCCCCAGCATTTT
CASTPGGGNQPQHF
>TRBD1|TRBV30|once|TRBJ1-2
TGTGCCTGGAGTGTAGGCAGGGGGCAAGCTAACTATGGCTACACCTTC
CAWSVGRGQANYGYTF
>TRBD2|TRBV7-2|NA|TRBJ2-1
TGTGCCAGCAGCTCGGGACTAGGTGGGTACAATGAGCAGTTCTTC
CASSSGLGGYNEQFF
>TRBD1|TRBV7-2|NA|TRBJ1-4
TGTGCCAGCAGTCTAGGGGGGCACAGGGGAGCAAAACTGTTTTTT
CASSLGGHRGAKLFF
>NA|TRBV21-1|NA|TRBJ2-6
TGTGCCAGCAGCCGGCGGAAACCGGGACAGGGCTATTACTGGGCCAACGTCCTGACTTTC
CASSRRKPGQGYYWANVLTF
>TRBD1|TRBV27|NA|TRBJ1-1
TGTGCCAGTAAAGGAGGGGGCTACGGCACTGAAGCTTTCTTT
CASKGGGYGTEAFF
>NA|TRBV10-3|NA|TRBJ2-1
TGTGCCATCAGTGGTGCTAGGGGCTCCTACAATGAGCAGTTCTTC
CAISGARGSYNEQFF
>TRBD2|TRBV10-3|NA|TRBJ2-5
TGTGCCATCAGTGAGGGGGGGGACCAAGAGACCCAGTACTTC
CAISEGGDQETQYF
>TRBD1|TRBV5-1|NA|TRBJ1-2
TGCGCCAGCAGTTCCTCCGGGACAGGGAACGGCTACACCTTC
CASSSSGTGNGYTF
>TRBD1|TRBV12-3/TRBV12-4|NA|TRBJ2-1
TGTGCCAGCAGTTTGGGACAGGGGCATGAGCAGTTCTTC
CASSLGQGHEQFF
>NA|TRBV10-3|once|TRBJ2-7
TGTGCCATCAGTGAGGATCACTCGCGGTACTTC
CAISEDHSRYF